Each of the 8 T cell receptor beta chains below was sequenced from the same sample in a study of graft-versus-host responses after intestinal transplantation (dated by TCRdb to about 2021). Receptors were amplified or captured by the immunoSEQ multiplex PCR assay. Drawn from immuneACCESS, this table holds only the in-frame rearrangements with V and J called that TCRdb kept. Clones are partly lost; checked studies trace under half to an unresolved V gene and leave the rest unexplained. Recorded for this sample are 80,000 or so clones; about 92% of them occurred a single time. 0.65% to 0.75% of the sample goes to the ten largest clones. Sequencing used PBMCs, obtained 98 days after intestinal transplantation. The receptors here all came from a human patient who received an intestinal transplant, so some T cells may come from the graft donor.

This rearrangement joins TRBV6-1 to TRBJ2-3; D remains unclear. The V end lost 8 bases, the J end lost 2 bases, and 14 bases lay between the germline ends. CDR3 length: 14 residues. Germline V gives CDR1 MNHNS, CDR2 SASEGT. The CDR3 DNA reads as TGTGCCAGCGGCCGGGCCCCTGACACAGATACGCAGTATTTT. Amino acid sequence: CASGRAPDTDTQYF.

The rearrangement uses TRBV18 and TRBJ2-1; TRBD2 matches 9 bases. This CDR3 comprises 18 residues. Germline loops: CDR1 KGHSH, CDR2 LQKENI. V gave up 1 base and J gave up 0 bases; unmatched junction bases: 7. As DNA, the CDR3 is TGTGCCAGCTCACCACTGGCAAGCGGGAGGACCTCCTACAATGAGCAGTTCTTC. Translating gives CASSPLASGRTSYNEQFF.

V and J are TRBV6-5 and TRBJ2-1; 7 bases are a match to TRBD1. Per the germline V gene, CDR1 is MNHEY and CDR2 is SVGAGI. Trimming took 4 bases from V and 0 from J; bases not matched to a gene: 0. The CDR3 runs to 14 residues. CDR3 nucleotides: TGTGCCAGCAGTTGGGACAGCTCCTACAATGAGCAGTTCTTC. Protein: CASSWDSSYNEQFF.

This clone was detected only once. The V and J genes are TRBV18 and TRBJ2-5, with a weak D call TRBD1 (5 bases). The tail of the sequence fits TRBJ2-7 better, so the J call may be wrong. The CDR3 runs 12 residues. CDR1 is KGHSH, CDR2 LQKENI, per germline. The CDR3 coding sequence is TGTGCCAGCTCACGGACAAAATACGAGCAGTACTTC. It encodes CASSRTKYEQYF.

The chain combines TRBV6-1 with TRBJ1-6; D gene ambiguous. Germline CDR1 is MNHNS and CDR2 is SASEGT. The V end was cut by 1 base, the J end by 8 bases, with 6 bases between. This CDR3 is built from 13 residues. CDR3 sequence reads: CASSEVKDSPLHF. CDR3 nucleotide sequence: TGTGCCAGCAGTGAAGTGAAGGATTCACCCCTCCACTTT.

Regarding this clone: The sample holds other DNA sequences that translate to the same CDR3. This chain links TRBV29-1 with TRBJ2-2, with D perhaps being TRBD1 or TRBD2 (6 bases each). CDR3 length: 13 residues. Germline CDR1 SQVTM, CDR2 ANQGSEA. Deletions cut 4 bases from V and 4 bases from J, with 10 bases between. For the CDR3, the DNA is TGCAGCGTTGTGGAGGGGGGCACCGGGGAGCTGTTTTTT. Residues: CSVVEGGTGELFF.

Regarding this clone: The sample contains more than one DNA sequence encoding this CDR3. The chain couples TRBV4-2 to TRBJ2-1; D gene unclear. The CDR3 extends over 13 amino acids. Germline V gives CDR1 LGHNA, CDR2 YNFKEQ. V was trimmed by 1 base and J by 4 bases, leaving 5 bases between them. CDR3 DNA: TGTGCCAGCAGCCAAGCCCATTACAATGAGCAGTTCTTC. This gives the protein CASSQAHYNEQFF.

This clone has just a few counts. The V gene is TRBV7-9, the J gene TRBJ2-7, with D hard to call. The CDR3 consists of 15 residues. Per germline, CDR1 SEHNR and CDR2 FQNEAQ (reference sequence). Trimming took 0 bases from V and 1 from J, leaving 10 bases between them. CDR3 bases: TGTGCCAGCAGCTTAGCACAGTCCACTTCCTACGAGCAGTACTTC. It translates to CASSLAQSTSYEQYF.